A selection of T cell receptor beta chains follows, all from one sample in a study of blood T cell repertoires in COVID-19. Generated by immunoSEQ multiplex PCR, the TCRdb table keeps only in-frame clones and is missing some. The table includes about 250,000 clones, approximately 86% detected once. The sequencing sample was made of PBMCs or T cells enriched from blood (not recorded which). All receptors derive from a woman in her forties or fifties who had recovered from COVID-19. CDR3s include the opening cysteine and the closing phenylalanine or tryptophan. The D gene is left open where the match is weak. Clone size appears in some rows only: once, few, many, or a class for an expanded clone.

D	size	V	J	CDR3	DNA
NA	NA	TRBV3-1/TRBV3-2	TRBJ2-3	CASSQDFGVSTDTQYF	TGTGCCAGCAGCCAAGATTTCGGGGTTAGCACAGATACGCAGTATTTT
NA	once	TRBV5-5	TRBJ2-7	CASSPYPEKSAGKSSYEQYF	TGTGCCAGCAGCCCGTATCCTGAGAAGTCGGCAGGGAAAAGCTCCTACGAGCAGTACTTC
NA	few	TRBV6-5	TRBJ1-2	CASSYRRNYGYTF	TGTGCCAGCAGTTACCGGAGGAACTATGGCTACACCTTC
NA	NA	TRBV18	TRBJ2-1	CASSPPGAYNEQFF	TGTGCCAGCTCACCACCGGGAGCTTACAATGAGCAGTTCTTC
NA	NA	TRBV10-1	TRBJ2-1	CASSESTRGWDNEQFF	TGCGCCAGCAGTGAGTCGACACGGGGATGGGACAATGAGCAGTTCTTC
NA	NA	TRBV3-1/TRBV3-2	TRBJ1-2	CASSPGGVYGYTF	TGTGCCAGCAGCCCGGGGGGAGTCTATGGCTACACCTTC
NA	NA	TRBV28	TRBJ2-2	CASSPVARTGELFF	TGTGCCAGCAGTCCCGTAGCGCGCACCGGGGAGCTGTTTTTT
NA	NA	TRBV7-9	TRBJ2-3	CASSFGSDTQYF	TGTGCCAGCAGCTTCGGGAGCGATACGCAGTATTTT
NA	NA	TRBV29-1	TRBJ1-1	CSVDGPKGLMRF	TGCAGCGTTGACGGCCCCAAGGGGTTAATGCGGTTT
TRBD1	NA	TRBV19	TRBJ2-1	CASPLVGQGCYNEQFF	TGTGCCAGTCCCCTGGTGGGACAGGGGTGCTACAATGAGCAGTTCTTC
NA	NA	TRBV2	TRBJ1-5	CASTIPRGAQHF	TGTGCCAGCACTATACCCCGGGGGGCCCAGCATTTT
NA	NA	TRBV21-1	TRBJ1-4	CASSKLRQGPTNEKLFF	TGTGCCAGCAGCAAACTCCGACAGGGACCAACTAATGAAAAACTGTTTTTT
TRBD1	once	TRBV11-2	TRBJ1-5	CASSSQGGGNQPQHF	TGTGCCAGCAGCTCCCAGGGGGGTGGCAATCAGCCCCAGCATTTT
NA	once	TRBV24-1	TRBJ2-7	CATQGWGSYEQYF	TGTGCCACCCAGGGCTGGGGTTCCTACGAGCAGTACTTC
NA	NA	TRBV5-6	TRBJ2-2	CASSFSPLNTGELFF	TGTGCCAGCAGCTTCTCTCCCCTGAACACCGGGGAGCTGTTTTTT
NA	once	TRBV28	TRBJ2-6	CASSPPAGQGSSGANVLTF	TGTGCCAGCAGTCCGCCCGCTGGGCAGGGCAGCTCTGGGGCCAACGTCCTGACTTTC
TRBD1	NA	TRBV7-3	TRBJ2-7	CASSEGQGSWQYF	TGTGCCAGCAGCGAAGGACAGGGATCATGGCAGTACTTC
NA	NA	TRBV10-2	TRBJ2-5	CASSLQETQYF	TGCGCCAGCAGCCTCCAAGAGACCCAGTACTTC
TRBD2	NA	TRBV7-2	TRBJ2-1	CASSLTSGSINEQFF	TGTGCCAGCAGCTTGACTAGCGGGAGTATCAATGAGCAGTTCTTC
TRBD2	NA	TRBV18	TRBJ2-3	CASSPRGSPDTQYF	TGTGCCAGCTCACCGCGCGGGAGCCCAGATACGCAGTATTTT
TRBD1	NA	TRBV9	TRBJ1-6	CASSSIAGTAYNSPLHF	TGTGCCAGCAGCTCAATTGCCGGGACAGCCTATAATTCACCCCTCCACTTT
TRBD1	few	TRBV7-3	TRBJ2-7	CASSRDRGSYEQYF	TGTGCCAGCAGCCGGGACAGGGGGTCCTACGAGCAGTACTTC
TRBD2	NA	TRBV7-2	TRBJ2-1	CASSLVGSGIGYNEQFF	TGTGCCAGCAGCTTAGTGGGTAGCGGGATAGGCTACAATGAGCAGTTCTTC
NA	NA	TRBV5-1	TRBJ1-3	CASSLGGFTGNTIYF	TGCGCCAGCAGCTTGGGAGGGTTTACTGGAAACACCATATATTTT
TRBD1	NA	TRBV6-2/TRBV6-3	TRBJ1-5	CASSYSAGGVPNQPQHF	TGTGCCAGCAGTTACTCGGCAGGGGGCGTCCCCAATCAGCCCCAGCATTTT
TRBD2	NA	TRBV7-3	TRBJ2-7	CASSTAGTSYEQYF	TGTGCCAGCAGCACAGCCGGGACTAGCTACGAGCAGTACTTC
TRBD2	NA	TRBV27	TRBJ2-3	CASSLTGTSATDTQYF	TGTGCCAGCAGTTTAACCGGGACTAGCGCCACAGATACGCAGTATTTT
TRBD1	few	TRBV20-1	TRBJ1-4	CSASRGQGGEKLFF	TGCAGTGCTAGTAGGGGACAGGGGGGTGAAAAACTGTTTTTT
NA	few	TRBV9	TRBJ1-3	CASSVVSHPPIYF	TGTGCCAGCAGCGTAGTCAGTCATCCACCCATATATTTT
NA	once	TRBV27	TRBJ1-5	CASSLTGYSNQPQHF	TGTGCCAGCAGTTTAACAGGATATAGCAATCAGCCCCAGCATTTT
NA	NA	TRBV27	TRBJ1-3	CASSGHSGNTIYF	TGTGCCAGCAGTGGGCATTCTGGAAACACCATATATTTT
NA	NA	TRBV7-2	TRBJ2-3	CASSELSGSDTQYF	TGTGCCAGCAGCGAACTTTCGGGTTCAGATACGCAGTATTTT
NA	NA	TRBV11-3	TRBJ2-7	CASSLTVSSEQYF	TGTGCCAGCAGCTTAACTGTATCGAGCGAGCAGTACTTC
TRBD2	NA	TRBV27	TRBJ2-7	CASSLRREYYEQYF	TGTGCCAGCAGTTTAAGGCGGGAGTATTACGAGCAGTACTTC
NA	NA	TRBV20-1	TRBJ1-1	CSGISGGEAFF	TGCAGTGGGATCAGTGGGGGGGAGGCTTTCTTT
TRBD1	NA	TRBV6-1	TRBJ2-2	CASSDGTGGSGELFF	TGTGCCAGCAGTGACGGGACAGGGGGATCCGGGGAGCTGTTTTTT
TRBD1	NA	TRBV3-1/TRBV3-2	TRBJ1-1	CASSPWTGGNTEAFF	TGTGCCAGCAGCCCATGGACAGGGGGTAACACTGAAGCTTTCTTT
NA	NA	TRBV27	TRBJ1-5	CASRAGVGNQPQHF	TGTGCCAGCAGAGCAGGGGTGGGCAATCAGCCCCAGCATTTT
TRBD1	NA	TRBV10-3	TRBJ1-5	CAISEDRGKNQPQHF	TGTGCCATCAGTGAAGACAGGGGGAAGAATCAGCCCCAGCATTTT
NA	few	TRBV7-6	TRBJ1-1	CASSSRIRGLNTEAFF	TGTGCCAGCAGCTCTCGAATCCGGGGGTTGAACACTGAAGCTTTCTTT
NA	NA	TRBV28	TRBJ2-1	CASRAGFEQFF	TGTGCCAGCAGGGCAGGGTTTGAGCAGTTCTTC
NA	NA	TRBV30	TRBJ1-3	CAWSPKDSSGNTIYF	TGTGCCTGGAGTCCGAAGGACAGTTCTGGAAACACCATATATTTT
NA	NA	TRBV21-1	TRBJ2-5	CASSKRGETQYF	TGTGCCAGCAGCAAGCGGGGGGAGACCCAGTACTTC
NA	NA	TRBV10-3	TRBJ2-2	CAITERSTGELFF	TGTGCCATCACGGAGCGTAGCACCGGGGAGCTGTTTTTT
TRBD1	NA	TRBV5-4	TRBJ1-3	CASSSGPGGLVNTIYF	TGTGCCAGCAGCTCCGGACCAGGGGGCCTAGTAAACACCATATATTTT
TRBD1	NA	TRBV3-1/TRBV3-2	TRBJ2-7	CASSQSTGASYEQYF	TGTGCCAGCAGCCAGAGTACAGGGGCGTCCTACGAGCAGTACTTC
NA	NA	TRBV6-2/TRBV6-3	TRBJ1-1	CASSGVGRNTEAFF	TGTGCCAGCAGTGGTGTGGGCAGGAACACTGAAGCTTTCTTT
NA	NA	TRBV5-6	TRBJ1-2	CASSLLWVRGYTF	TGTGCCAGCAGCTTGCTCTGGGTGAGGGGCTACACCTTC
TRBD2	NA	TRBV7-9	TRBJ2-5	CASSHGLEETQYF	TGTGCCAGCAGCCACGGACTAGAAGAGACCCAGTACTTC